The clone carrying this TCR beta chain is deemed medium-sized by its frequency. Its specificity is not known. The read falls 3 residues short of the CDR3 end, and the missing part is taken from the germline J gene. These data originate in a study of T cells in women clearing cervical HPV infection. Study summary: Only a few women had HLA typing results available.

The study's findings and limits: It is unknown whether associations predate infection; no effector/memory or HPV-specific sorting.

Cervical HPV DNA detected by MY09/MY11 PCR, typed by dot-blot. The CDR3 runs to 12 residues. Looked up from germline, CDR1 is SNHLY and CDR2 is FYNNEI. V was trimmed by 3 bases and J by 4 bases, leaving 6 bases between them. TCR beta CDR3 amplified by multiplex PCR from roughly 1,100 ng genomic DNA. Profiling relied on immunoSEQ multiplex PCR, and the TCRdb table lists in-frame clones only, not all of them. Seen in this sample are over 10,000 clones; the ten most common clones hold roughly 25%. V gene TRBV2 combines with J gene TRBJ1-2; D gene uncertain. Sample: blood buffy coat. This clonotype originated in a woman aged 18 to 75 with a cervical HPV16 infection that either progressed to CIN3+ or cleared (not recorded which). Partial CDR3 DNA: TGTGCCAGCAGTGACAGGAGCTATGGC. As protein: CASSDRSYG. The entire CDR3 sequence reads CASSDRSYGYTF.